This T cell receptor beta chain comes out of a study of T cell changes during pregnancy in multiple sclerosis (dated 2019 in TCRdb). Looking at the study overall: The study examined how the T cell repertoire changed over the course of pregnancy in women with multiple sclerosis.

Regarding this clone: What this receptor recognizes is not known. No base qualities exist here, and no much larger clone lies one base off it.

Preparation of the library involved the immunoSEQ multiplex PCR assay. Held by TCRdb, this immuneACCESS table contains in-frame sequences only and omits some clones. Under half of the omission traces to an unresolved V gene where checked; the cause of the rest is unknown. The sample profile shows 90,000 to 120,000 clones; around nine tenths of them were found once. The ten largest make up around 1.2% of the sample. V is trimmed back by 4 bases and J by 5 bases, and the junction contains 7 bases that no gene match accounts for. The CDR3, cysteine through phenylalanine, is 15 amino acids long. Only the CDR3 region is kept as DNA, spanning 45 bases read in frame from base 1. Based on the germline V gene, the CDR1 and CDR2 sequences are MNHNS and SASEGT.

The sequenced sample was peripheral blood, obtained in the second trimester of pregnancy. The TCR sequence derives from a female donor with multiple sclerosis, enrolled in a pregnancy study. Recombination connected TRBV6-1 to TRBJ2-2, with 7 bases aligning to TRBD1. The nucleotide sequence is TGTGCCAGCAGTGGTACAGGGGATGTGACCGGGGAGCTGTTTTTT. It codes for CASSGTGDVTGELFF.